This TCR beta chain originates from a study of blood T cell repertoires in COVID-19. Study information: The samples span acute and convalescent COVID-19 from the United States, Italy and Spain. Nucleic acid was either cDNA or gDNA, and it came from T cells, B-cell-depleted T cells, or PBMCs.

The authors' processing: For nucleated cells, counts were estimated from reference gene primer amplification. The assay was immunoSEQ multiplex PCR, and TCRdb's table has in-frame clones only and misses some. The V and J calls and clone size come from that table; D and trimming were worked out from the DNA. The data show 200,000 to 250,000 clones, about four fifths seen once. The sequencing sample was made of peripheral blood. The sequence was obtained from a man aged 30 to 39 who had recovered from COVID-19.

The CDR3 DNA sequence: TGTGCCAGCAGTGAATGGAAGGGCGGGGGGTCCATAGATACGCAGTATTTT. Translated, it gives CASSEWKGGGSIDTQYF. The chain carries TRBV25-1 and TRBJ2-3, with 8 nucleotides matching TRBD2. V trimming: 1 base; J trimming: 5 bases; junction bases outside the gene matches: 11. The CDR3 is 17 residues long. The germline V gene has CDR1 MGHDK and CDR2 SYGVNS.